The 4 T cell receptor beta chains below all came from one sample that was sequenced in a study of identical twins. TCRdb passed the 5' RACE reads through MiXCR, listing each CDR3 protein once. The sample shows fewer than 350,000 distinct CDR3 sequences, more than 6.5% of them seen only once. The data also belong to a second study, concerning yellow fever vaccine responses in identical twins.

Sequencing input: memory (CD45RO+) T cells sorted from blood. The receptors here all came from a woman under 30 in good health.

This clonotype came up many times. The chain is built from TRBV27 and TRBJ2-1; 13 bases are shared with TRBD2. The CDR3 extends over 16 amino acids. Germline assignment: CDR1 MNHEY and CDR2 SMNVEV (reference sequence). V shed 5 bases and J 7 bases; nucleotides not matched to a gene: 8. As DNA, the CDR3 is TGTGCCAGCAGTCGTATACTAGCGGGGGGGTCTAATGAGCAGTTCTTC. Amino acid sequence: CASSRILAGGSNEQFF.

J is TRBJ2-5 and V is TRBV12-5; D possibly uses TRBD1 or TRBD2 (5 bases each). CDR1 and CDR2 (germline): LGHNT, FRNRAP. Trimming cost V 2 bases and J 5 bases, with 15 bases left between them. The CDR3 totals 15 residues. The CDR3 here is CASGLQPGQGETQYF. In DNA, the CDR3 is TGTGCTAGTGGTTTGCAGCCGGGGCAGGGCGAGACCCAGTACTTC.

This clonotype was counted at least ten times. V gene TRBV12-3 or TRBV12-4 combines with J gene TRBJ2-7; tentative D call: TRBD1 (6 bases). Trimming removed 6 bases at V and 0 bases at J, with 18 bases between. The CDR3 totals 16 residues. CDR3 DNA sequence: TGTGCCAGCAGCCTAGAGGACAGACTCGACTCCTACGAGCAGTACGTC. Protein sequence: CASSLEDRLDSYEQYV.

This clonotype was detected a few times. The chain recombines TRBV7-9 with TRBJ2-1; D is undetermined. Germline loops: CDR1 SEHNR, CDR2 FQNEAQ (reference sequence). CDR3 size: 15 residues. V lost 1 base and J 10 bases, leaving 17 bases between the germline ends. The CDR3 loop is CASSLVGGSGEEQFF. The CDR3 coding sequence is TGTGCCAGCAGCTTAGTGGGCGGCTCCGGAGAGGAGCAGTTCTTC.